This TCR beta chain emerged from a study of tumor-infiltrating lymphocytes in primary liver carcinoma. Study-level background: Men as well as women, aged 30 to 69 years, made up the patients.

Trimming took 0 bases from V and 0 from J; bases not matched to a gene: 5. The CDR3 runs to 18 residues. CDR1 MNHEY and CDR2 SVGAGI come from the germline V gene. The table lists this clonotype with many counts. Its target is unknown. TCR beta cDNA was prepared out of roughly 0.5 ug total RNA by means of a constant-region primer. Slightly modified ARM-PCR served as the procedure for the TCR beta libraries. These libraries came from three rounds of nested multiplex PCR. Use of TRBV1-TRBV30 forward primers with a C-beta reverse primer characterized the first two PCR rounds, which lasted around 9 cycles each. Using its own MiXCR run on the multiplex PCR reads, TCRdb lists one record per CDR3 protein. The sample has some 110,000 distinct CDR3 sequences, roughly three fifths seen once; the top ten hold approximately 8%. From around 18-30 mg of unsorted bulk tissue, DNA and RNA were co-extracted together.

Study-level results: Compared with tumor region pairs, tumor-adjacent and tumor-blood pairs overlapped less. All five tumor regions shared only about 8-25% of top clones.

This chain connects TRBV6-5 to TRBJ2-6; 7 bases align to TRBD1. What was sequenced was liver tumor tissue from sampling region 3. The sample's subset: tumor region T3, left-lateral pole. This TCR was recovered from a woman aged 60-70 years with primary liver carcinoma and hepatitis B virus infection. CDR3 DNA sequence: TGTGCCAGCAGTTACTCGGGGGACAGCATCTCTGGGGCCAACGTCCTGACTTTC. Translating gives CASSYSGDSISGANVLTF.